A single sample gave rise to the 11 T cell receptor beta chains below, sequenced in a study of PD-1 blockade in classical Hodgkin lymphoma. The table came from immunoSEQ multiplex PCR; TCRdb's copy has only in-frame clones and leaves some out. The data contain about 58,000 clones, around 90% of them singletons. Each and every patient relapsed after autologous stem cell transplantation, and patients got differing brentuximab vedotin exposure. The source material was peripheral blood mononuclear cells (PBMCs), sampled before the second cycle of nivolumab. The origin of the receptors is a human donor with classical Hodgkin lymphoma.

The chain links TRBV6-6 to TRBJ1-5, with no clear D. Germline V lookup: CDR1 MNHNY, CDR2 SVGAGI (reference sequence). Trimming pared 3 bases from V and 7 bases from J, leaving 10 bases between. The CDR3 length is 13 residues. CDR3 nucleotide sequence: TGTGCCAGCAGTTATACAGTACGGCAGCCCCAGCATTTT. Its protein product is CASSYTVRQPQHF.

The J gene is TRBJ1-1, the V gene TRBV30; no reliable D call. Germline assignment: CDR1 GTSNPN and CDR2 SVGIG (reference sequence). Deletions cut 2 bases from V and 0 bases from J, with 7 bases between. There are 13 residues in the CDR3. Here the CDR3 DNA reads TGTGCCTGGAGTCAAGTGATGAACACTGAAGCTTTCTTT. Translated, it gives CAWSQVMNTEAFF.

This clone was found once. The chain recombines TRBV7-2 with TRBJ1-2; no reliable D call. The CDR3 is made up of 13 amino acids. Between the trimmed V and J ends, which lost 8 bases and 4 bases, there was a span of 14 bases. Germline CDR1 and CDR2: SGHTA and FQGNSA. The CDR3, as DNA: TGTGCCAGCCTTCCGAACACGGGCTATGGCTACACCTTC. Translated: CASLPNTGYGYTF.

The chain carries TRBV27 and TRBJ2-2, with 8 bases that match TRBD1. CDR1 and CDR2 (germline): MNHEY, SMNVEV (reference sequence). V lost 3 bases, J lost 9 bases, and 18 bases stayed unmatched. The CDR3 is 18 residues long. CDR3 amino acids: CASSFRTGITLPHRELFF. CDR3 in DNA: TGTGCCAGCAGTTTCAGGACAGGGATAACTCTCCCCCACCGGGAGCTGTTTTTT.

The J gene is TRBJ1-2, the V gene TRBV5-1; D possibly corresponds to TRBD1 (5 bases). V was trimmed by 0 bases and J by 6 bases, leaving 9 bases between them. Germline lookup yields CDR1 SGHRS and CDR2 YFSETQ. This CDR3 region has 13 residues. In DNA form, the CDR3 reads TGCGCCAGCAGCTTGGACAGGTCCCATGGCTACACCTTC. It codes for CASSLDRSHGYTF.

V is TRBV19 and J is TRBJ1-1; D call uncertain. V was cut by 3 bases and J by 4 bases, with 15 bases left in between. The germline V gene encodes CDR1 LNHDA and CDR2 SQIVND (reference sequence). There are 15 residues in the CDR3. In nucleotides, the CDR3 is TGTGCCAGTAGTATTTCCGGGGATTTGATCACTGAAGCTTTCTTT. It codes for CASSISGDLITEAFF.

The J gene is TRBJ1-4, the V gene TRBV5-1; D is uncertain. CDR1 and CDR2 (germline): SGHRS, YFSETQ. The CDR3 is made up of 16 amino acids. V lost 0 bases and J 3 bases, leaving 12 bases between the germline ends. CDR3 sequence reads: CASSLALGEANEKLFF. For the CDR3, the DNA is TGCGCCAGCAGCTTGGCCCTGGGCGAGGCTAATGAAAAACTGTTTTTT.

The rearrangement uses TRBV10-3 and TRBJ1-1; D is perhaps TRBD1 (6 bases). The ends were cut back, 6 bases at V and 4 bases at J, with 12 bases in the middle. CDR3 length: 13 residues. CDR1 ENHRY and CDR2 SYGVKD come from the germline V gene. As DNA, the CDR3 is TGTGCCATCAGGGGGGCGGGGGCCACTGAAGCTTTCTTT. Amino acids: CAIRGAGATEAFF.

The rearrangement links TRBV10-1 to TRBJ2-5, with D maybe TRBD1 (5 bases). The CDR3 consists of 17 residues. The V end lost 4 bases, the J end lost 4 bases, and 22 bases lay between the germline ends. CDR1 is WNHNN, CDR2 SYGVQD, per germline (reference sequence). Here the CDR3 reads CASSVSRFKGYGETQYF. The CDR3 nucleotides read TGCGCCAGCAGTGTTTCCCGGTTTAAGGGGTATGGAGAGACCCAGTACTTC.

This chain connects TRBV27 to TRBJ2-1, with 10 bases identical to TRBD2. Germline loops: CDR1 MNHEY, CDR2 SMNVEV (reference sequence). CDR3 size: 16 residues. With V trimmed by 7 bases and J by 8 bases, 14 bases remained unmatched. The CDR3: CASTEAGGPWVYEQFF. The DNA for the CDR3 is TGTGCCAGCACCGAAGCGGGAGGGCCGTGGGTCTATGAGCAGTTCTTC.

This clone is categorized as medium-sized. V and J are TRBV7-9 and TRBJ2-3; D unresolved. Germline V CDR1 and CDR2: SEHNR, FQNEAQ (reference sequence). CDR3 length: 12 amino acids. Trimming left V 7 bases short and J 4 bases short, with 9 bases between. The CDR3 coding sequence is TGTGCCAGCAACAGTAAGGCAGATACGCAGTATTTT. Translated: CASNSKADTQYF.